What follows is one T cell receptor (beta chain) and its context. What it recognizes is unknown. Assay: immunoSEQ multiplex PCR; the TCRdb copy retains only in-frame clones and omits some. The top ten hold around 4.6% of the sample, which has 150,000 to 200,000 clones, 70% to 90% seen once. This specimen comes from a study of lymphopenia after photon versus proton radiotherapy. Trimming took off 4 bases at V and 0 bases at J, with 12 bases between the two ends. The CDR3 extends over 15 amino acids. Germline CDR1 and CDR2: SGHTA and FQGNSA. Study results and caveats: After the lymphocyte nadir, photon-treated repertoires showed oligoclonal expansion, especially of CD8+ Temra cells.

The specimen comprised peripheral blood, sampled from a patient treated with photon-based radiotherapy. The source of this sequence is a man aged 45-65 years with gastric cancer. This chain links TRBV7-2 with TRBJ1-1, with D perhaps TRBD1 (5 bases). The CDR3 DNA sequence: TGTGCCAGCAGCTCTATGACAGCCGTGAACACTGAAGCTTTCTTT. This codes for CASSSMTAVNTEAFF.